The TCR beta chain described here comes from a study of T cell responses to AZD1222 COVID-19 vaccine. Turning to the study itself: Pooling covered second doses at about 4 or about 12 weeks. Study-wide findings and caveats: Repertoire sampling occurred only after the peak T cell response. Donors in the cohort were predominantly white British and more often female, and clonal diversity was possibly underestimated.

This CDR3 has 13 amino acids. Germline V gene lookup returns CDR1 LNHDA and CDR2 SQIVND (reference sequence). The ends were cut back, 6 bases at V and 7 bases at J, with 15 bases in the middle. In regard to this clone: Its specificity is unknown.

Generated by immunoSEQ multiplex PCR, the TCRdb table keeps only in-frame clones and is missing some. The sample includes about 120,000 clones, roughly 91% of them seen just once. The sequence was collected from an adult in good health. Source: peripheral blood, taken on day 0 of AZD1222 vaccination. V usage is TRBV19 and J usage is TRBJ1-1; D gene unclear. CDR3 sequence: CASRALVGDEAFF. CDR3 in DNA: TGTGCCAGTAGGGCCCTCGTTGGGGATGAAGCTTTCTTT.